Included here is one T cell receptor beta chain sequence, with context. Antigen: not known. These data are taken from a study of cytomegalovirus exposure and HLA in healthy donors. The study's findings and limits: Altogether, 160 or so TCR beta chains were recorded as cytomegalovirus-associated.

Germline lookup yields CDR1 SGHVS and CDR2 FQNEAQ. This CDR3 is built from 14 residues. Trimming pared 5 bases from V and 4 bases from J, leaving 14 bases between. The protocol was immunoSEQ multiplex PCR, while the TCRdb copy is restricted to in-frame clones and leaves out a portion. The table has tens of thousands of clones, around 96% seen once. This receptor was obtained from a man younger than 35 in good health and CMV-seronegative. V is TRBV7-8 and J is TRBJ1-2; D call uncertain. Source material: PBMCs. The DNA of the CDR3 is TGTGCCAGCAGCCCCTCTGCTCCGGGCTATGGCTACACCTTC. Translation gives CASSPSAPGYGYTF.